The 8 T cell receptor beta chains presented below share a single source sample, sequenced in a study of blood T cell repertoires in COVID-19. Some clones are missing from TCRdb's copy, which holds only in-frame ones; the method was immunoSEQ multiplex PCR. The sample shows some 160,000 clones, 80% to 90% of them seen only once. Sequencing input: peripheral blood. These TCRs come from a man in his sixties with acute or convalescent COVID-19.

This chain's CDR3 is CASSLTGGPGNEQFF. DNA of the CDR3: TGTGCCAGCAGCTTAACGGGGGGGCCCGGCAATGAGCAGTTCTTC. The chain employs TRBV7-2 and TRBJ2-1, with 8 nucleotides matching TRBD2. V lost 2 bases to trimming and J lost 6 bases; unmatched junction nucleotides: 6. CDR3 length: 15 amino acids. The germline gives CDR1 SGHTA, CDR2 FQGNSA.

This clone has a single count. The chain joins TRBV7-9 to TRBJ1-2; perhaps TRBD1 as D (5 bases). Deletions cut 5 bases from V and 8 bases from J, with 30 bases between. The CDR3 length is 18 residues. Germline V gene lookup returns CDR1 SEHNR and CDR2 FQNEAQ (reference sequence). CDR3 sequence: CASSPNLETTTEIWGYTF. For the CDR3, the DNA is TGTGCCAGCAGCCCGAACCTTGAAACCACGACAGAAATCTGGGGCTACACCTTC.

The chain is built from TRBV10-1 and TRBJ2-7, with TRBD1 matching 11 bases. CDR3 length equals 14 residues. Germline V gene lookup returns CDR1 WNHNN and CDR2 SYGVQD (reference sequence). The V segment lost 6 bases and the J segment 9 bases; nucleotides outside the gene matches: 10. CDR3 sequence (DNA): TGCGCCAGCAGCTCCACCGGGACAGGGGGTGGGCAGTACTTC. Its protein product is CASSSTGTGGGQYF.

The J gene is TRBJ2-3, the V gene TRBV20-1; TRBD1 agrees at 10 bases. Germline-derived CDR1 and CDR2 are DFQATT and SNEGSKA (reference sequence). Trimming cost V 3 bases and J 4 bases; bases outside gene matches: 4. CDR3 length equals 14 residues. CDR3 sequence reads: CSASGDRGPDTQYF. The CDR3 nucleotides are TGCAGTGCTAGTGGGGACAGGGGCCCAGATACGCAGTATTTT.

In regard to this clone: Germline and junction disagree at one end, which may indicate a read error. The chain is built from TRBV7-6 and TRBJ2-2, with TRBD2 identical over 8 bases. Germline V gives CDR1 SGHVS, CDR2 FNYEAQ. CDR3 size: 17 residues. In nucleotides, the CDR3 is TGTGCCAGCAGCTTAGGTCCGGGGGGGCCGAAAACCGGGGAGCTGTTTTTT. Translation: CASSLGPGGPKTGELFF.

The chain employs TRBV4-1 and TRBJ1-5; tentative D call: TRBD1 (5 bases). Trimming took off 3 bases at V and 0 bases at J, with 18 bases between the two ends. The CDR3 has 18 amino acids. CDR1 is MGHRA and CDR2 is YSYEKL in the germline V gene. The CDR3 region has the DNA TGCGCCAGCAGCCAGGGCCGGGGGGGGTACTTTAGCAATCAGCCCCAGCATTTT. Translation: CASSQGRGGYFSNQPQHF.

The chain's CDR3 is CASSLSSLADRVTEAFF. The CDR3 DNA reads TGCGCCAGCAGCTTGAGTAGCTTAGCGGACAGGGTTACTGAAGCTTTCTTT. This chain joins TRBV5-1 and TRBJ1-1, with 8 bases fitting TRBD1. V was clipped by 1 base and J by 5 bases; unmatched bases: 13. Germline lookup yields CDR1 SGHRS and CDR2 YFSETQ. The CDR3 spans 17 residues.

The J gene is TRBJ2-1, the V gene TRBV19; the match to TRBD2 covers 7 bases. The V and J ends lost 5 bases and 4 bases, in that order; junction bases with no gene match: 11. CDR3 size: 16 residues. Germline lookup yields CDR1 LNHDA and CDR2 SQIVND (reference sequence). CDR3 amino acids: CASSPRGAGQYNEQFF. In DNA form, the CDR3 reads TGTGCCAGTAGTCCCCGGGGAGCGGGGCAATACAATGAGCAGTTCTTC.